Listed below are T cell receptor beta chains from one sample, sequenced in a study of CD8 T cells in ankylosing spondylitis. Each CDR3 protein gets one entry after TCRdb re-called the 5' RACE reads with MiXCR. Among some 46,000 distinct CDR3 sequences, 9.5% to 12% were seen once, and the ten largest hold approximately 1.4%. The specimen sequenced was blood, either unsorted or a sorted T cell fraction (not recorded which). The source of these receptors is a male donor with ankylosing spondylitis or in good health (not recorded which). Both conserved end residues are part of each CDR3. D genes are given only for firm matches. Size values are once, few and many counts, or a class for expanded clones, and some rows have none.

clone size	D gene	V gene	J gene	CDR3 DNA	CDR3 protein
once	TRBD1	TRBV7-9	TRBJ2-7	TGTGCCAGCAGCTCGACAGGGAATCGGGGCGAGCAGTACTTC	CASSSTGNRGEQYF
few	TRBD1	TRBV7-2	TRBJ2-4	TGTGCCAGCAGTCCCCCGGGACAGGGAAACATTCAGTACTTC	CASSPPGQGNIQYF
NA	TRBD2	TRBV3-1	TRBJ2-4	TGTGCCAGCAGCCAAGATCGGAATAGCGGGGTGAACATTCAGTACTTC	CASSQDRNSGVNIQYF
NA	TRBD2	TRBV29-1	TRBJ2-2	TGCAGCGTAGCCACTAGCGGGGGTTACACCGGGGAGCTGTTTTTT	CSVATSGGYTGELFF
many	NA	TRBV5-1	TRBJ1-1	TGCGCCAGCAACCTAGAGGAGGGGTGGACTGAAGCTTTCTTT	CASNLEEGWTEAFF
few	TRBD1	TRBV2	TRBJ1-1	TGTGCCAGCAGTTCCCGACAGGGCCCGAACACTGAAGCTTTCTTT	CASSSRQGPNTEAFF
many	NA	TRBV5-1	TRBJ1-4	TGCGCCAGCAGCCCAGGGGATAATGAAAAACTGTTTTTT	CASSPGDNEKLFF
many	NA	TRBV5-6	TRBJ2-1	TGTGCCAGCAGCTCCTACCCCTTTCGAGAGCAGTTCTTC	CASSSYPFREQFF
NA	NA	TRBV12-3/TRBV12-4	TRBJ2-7	TGTGCCAGCAGGCCTACCGGGACTGGCTACGAGCAGTACTTC	CASRPTGTGYEQYF
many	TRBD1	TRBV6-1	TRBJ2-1	TGTGCCAGCAGCTCCGCTAAGCGACAGGGTAATGAGCAGTTCTTC	CASSSAKRQGNEQFF
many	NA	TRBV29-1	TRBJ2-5	TGCAGCGGCGGGATCCAAGAGACCCAGTACTTC	CSGGIQETQYF
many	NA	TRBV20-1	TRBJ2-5	TGCAGTGCTAGCGTGGGGGGGCTCCCCGAGGTACCCGGGCAAGAGACCCAGTACTTC	CSASVGGLPEVPGQETQYF
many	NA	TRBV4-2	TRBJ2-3	TGTGCCAGCAGCCAAGACGTCGAGGGGGTAACAGATACGCAGTATTTT	CASSQDVEGVTDTQYF
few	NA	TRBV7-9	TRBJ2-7	TGTGCCACCCGTAGCCAGGGCTACCCCTACGAGCAGTACTTC	CATRSQGYPYEQYF
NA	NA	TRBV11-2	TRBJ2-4	TGTGCCAGCAGCTTAGATCGGCTCGGAGAGGTGGCCAAAAACATTCAGTACTTC	CASSLDRLGEVAKNIQYF
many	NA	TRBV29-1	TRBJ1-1	TGCAGCGTAGTAGGGAACAGGGAATTCTCGGGAGCTTTCTTT	CSVVGNREFSGAFF
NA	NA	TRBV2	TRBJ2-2	TGTGCCAGCAGTGTTCGGTTGACGGGCACCGGGGAGCTGTTTTTT	CASSVRLTGTGELFF
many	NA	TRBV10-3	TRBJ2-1	TGTGCCATCAGGACAGGAGACAATGAGCAGTTCTTC	CAIRTGDNEQFF
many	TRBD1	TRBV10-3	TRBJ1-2	TGTGCCATCAGGAGCCGGGGACAGGGAGGCGGCTACACCTTC	CAIRSRGQGGGYTF
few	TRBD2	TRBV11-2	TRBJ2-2	TGTGCCAGCAGCTTAGGCCTGCTAGCGGGGTACACCGGGGAGCTGTTTTTT	CASSLGLLAGYTGELFF
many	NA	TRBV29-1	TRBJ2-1	TGCAGCGTTGAAATGCGAGCCGGGGGTGAGCAGTTCTTC	CSVEMRAGGEQFF
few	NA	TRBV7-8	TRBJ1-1	TGTGCCAGCACCCAAAGCCAGGGAGGTGCAAACACTGAAGCTTTCTTT	CASTQSQGGANTEAFF
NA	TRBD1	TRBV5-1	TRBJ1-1	TGCGCCAGCACCGAGACAGGGGGCGCCGATGAAGCTTTCTTT	CASTETGGADEAFF
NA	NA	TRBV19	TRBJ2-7	TGTGCCAGTAGTATGGTGGCGGTTATGGCCTACGAGCAGTACTTC	CASSMVAVMAYEQYF
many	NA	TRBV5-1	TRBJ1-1	TGCGCCAGCAGCTTGAGGGACCCCCCTGAAGCTTTCTTT	CASSLRDPPEAFF
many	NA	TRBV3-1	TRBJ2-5	TGTGCCAGCAGCCAAGATCTGGCTACAAAAGAGACCCAGTACTTC	CASSQDLATKETQYF
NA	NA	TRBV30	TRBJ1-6	TGTGCCTGGGCTAAGGGGGGAATGAATTCACCCCTCCACTTT	CAWAKGGMNSPLHF
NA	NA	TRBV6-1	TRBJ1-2	TGTGCCAGCTCGGTGGGGCGGTCTTATGGCTACACCTTC	CASSVGRSYGYTF